Listed below are T cell receptor beta chains from one sample, sequenced in a study of blood T cell repertoires in COVID-19. Data came from immunoSEQ multiplex PCR; TCRdb stores just in-frame clones and leaves some out. The sample shows about 150,000 clones, 65% to 85% of them seen only once. Sequenced sample: peripheral blood. These receptors were obtained from a man aged 50-59 years with active or convalescent COVID-19. CDR3s include the opening cysteine and the closing phenylalanine or tryptophan. A D gene is named only where the DNA matches it firmly. Rows give clone size only sometimes, using once, few, many, or a class for an expanded clone.

CDR3 protein | CDR3 DNA | J gene | D gene | V gene | clone size
CASSFSGTTDTQYF | TGTGCCAGCAGTTTTAGCGGGACGACAGATACGCAGTATTTT | TRBJ2-3 | TRBD2 | TRBV28 | -
CASSSHSSSVRSPSTDTQYF | TGTGCCAGCAGCTCCCACTCATCTAGCGTTCGTTCTCCTAGCACAGATACGCAGTATTTT | TRBJ2-3 | - | TRBV7-6 | -
CASSWQGHGYTF | TGTGCCAGCAGTTGGCAGGGGCATGGCTACACCTTC | TRBJ1-2 | - | TRBV28 | once
CASSSSGHDGYTF | TGTGCCAGCAGCTCTTCAGGTCATGATGGCTACACCTTC | TRBJ1-2 | - | TRBV5-5 | -
CASSLSPSYGYTF | TGTGCCAGCAGTTTATCACCCAGCTATGGCTACACCTTC | TRBJ1-2 | - | TRBV28 | -
CASSRVANEKLFF | TGTGCCAGCAGCCGGGTGGCTAATGAAAAACTGTTTTTT | TRBJ1-4 | - | TRBV5-6 | -
CASSLFSSSRDTQYF | TGTGCCAGCAGTTTATTCAGCTCCTCGCGGGATACGCAGTATTTT | TRBJ2-3 | - | TRBV27 | -
CASSLWTTRGETQYF | TGTGCCAGCAGCCTCTGGACTACCCGCGGGGAGACCCAGTACTTC | TRBJ2-5 | - | TRBV7-9 | -
CASSQGGGTKRGRSYEQYF | TGTGCCAGCAGCCAAGGAGGGGGGACTAAGCGAGGGCGATCCTACGAGCAGTACTTC | TRBJ2-7 | - | TRBV3-1/TRBV3-2 | -
CASSQWGRGESSYNEQFF | TGCGCCAGCAGCCAGTGGGGGAGGGGGGAAAGTTCCTACAATGAGCAGTTCTTC | TRBJ2-1 | - | TRBV4-1 | few
CASSFQTSGRLGEQYF | TGTGCCAGCAGTTTTCAGACTAGCGGGAGGCTTGGGGAGCAGTACTTC | TRBJ2-7 | TRBD2 | TRBV28 | -
CASSSGQVDQPQHF | TGTGCCAGCAGCTCGGGACAGGTTGATCAGCCCCAGCATTTT | TRBJ1-5 | TRBD1 | TRBV7-8 | -
CASSVGREGTYEQYF | TGTGCCAGCAGCGTAGGGCGGGAGGGGACCTACGAGCAGTACTTC | TRBJ2-7 | TRBD2 | TRBV9 | few
CASGQGKQPQHF | TGTGCCAGCGGACAGGGGAAACAGCCCCAGCATTTT | TRBJ1-5 | TRBD1 | TRBV24-1 | few
CASSLRMGFSYNSPLHF | TGTGCCAGCAGTTTACGGATGGGCTTTTCCTATAATTCACCCCTCCACTTT | TRBJ1-6 | - | TRBV27 | once
CASSFQGYTDTQYF | TGCGCCAGCAGCTTTCAGGGTTACACAGATACGCAGTATTTT | TRBJ2-3 | - | TRBV5-1 | -
CASSQDAASGIYYNEQFF | TGCGCCAGCAGCCAGGACGCGGCTAGCGGGATCTACTACAATGAGCAGTTCTTC | TRBJ2-1 | TRBD2 | TRBV4-1 | -
CASSFISGELFF | TGTGCCAGCAGTTTTATATCCGGGGAGCTGTTTTTT | TRBJ2-2 | - | TRBV12-3/TRBV12-4 | -
CASSPSGSYEQFF | TGTGCCAGCAGCCCCAGCGGGAGTTATGAGCAGTTCTTC | TRBJ2-1 | TRBD2 | TRBV7-9 | -
CASTWALQETQYF | TGTGCCAGCACCTGGGCCCTCCAAGAGACCCAGTACTTC | TRBJ2-5 | - | TRBV5-6 | -
CASSKERSYEQYF | TGTGCCAGCAGTAAGGAGCGGTCCTACGAGCAGTACTTC | TRBJ2-7 | - | TRBV7-2 | -